A selection of T cell receptor beta chains follows, all from one sample in a study of CD8+ T cells in alopecia areata. TCRdb's table, derived via immunoSEQ multiplex PCR, lists solely in-frame clones and lacks some. Here the sample spans about 200,000 clones, 55% to 70% being singletons. This specimen was CD4+ T cells sorted from blood, taken at week 4, from a patient treated with tofacitinib. The origin of the receptors is a human donor with alopecia areata. CDR3s include the opening cysteine and the closing phenylalanine or tryptophan. A D gene is named only where the DNA matches it firmly. Clone size is not always given. Where it is, it says once, few, many or a class for expanded clones.

TRBJ1-1,-,TRBV29-1,-,CSVKNRANTEAFF,TGCAGCGTTAAAAACAGGGCGAACACTGAAGCTTTCTTT
TRBJ1-1,-,TRBV13,TRBD1,CASSPRPTGQGAEAFF,TGTGCCAGCAGCCCAAGGCCGACGGGACAGGGCGCTGAAGCTTTCTTT
TRBJ2-5,-,TRBV7-9,-,CASSLALGQGQETQYF,TGTGCCAGCAGCTTAGCGCTTGGGCAGGGCCAAGAGACCCAGTACTTC
TRBJ1-2,-,TRBV29-1,-,CSVTVIYGYTF,TGCAGCGTGACAGTTATCTATGGCTACACCTTC
TRBJ1-2,few,TRBV29-1,-,CSGSGGGGGYTF,TGCAGCGGCTCGGGGGGAGGAGGTGGCTACACCTTC
TRBJ1-2,-,TRBV18,-,CASSPVQPGGYTF,TGTGCCAGCTCACCTGTTCAGCCAGGGGGCTACACCTTC
TRBJ1-1,once,TRBV28,-,CASSLTGILNTEAFF,TGTGCCAGCAGTTTAACAGGCATCTTGAACACTGAAGCTTTCTTT
TRBJ1-1,few,TRBV19,TRBD1,CASSLRRGHEAFF,TGTGCCAGTAGCTTGAGGAGGGGGCACGAAGCTTTCTTT
TRBJ2-7,-,TRBV30,TRBD1,CAWSVLAGTGMVYF,TGTGCCTGGAGTGTGCTCGCCGGGACAGGGATGGTGTACTTC
TRBJ2-3,-,TRBV5-1,TRBD1,CASSPGTASTDTQYF,TGCGCCAGCAGCCCCGGGACAGCTAGCACAGATACGCAGTATTTT
TRBJ2-2,-,TRBV28,-,CASSFGSGVTGELFF,TGTGCCAGCAGCTTTGGGTCAGGGGTAACCGGGGAGCTGTTTTTT
TRBJ2-1,-,TRBV7-8,-,CASSLQGGNYNEQFF,TGTGCCAGCAGCCTACAGGGCGGAAACTACAATGAGCAGTTCTTC
TRBJ1-4,-,TRBV5-4,-,CASSVPGSTNEKLFF,TGTGCCAGCAGCGTCCCGGGATCAACTAATGAAAAACTGTTTTTT
TRBJ1-1,-,TRBV5-1,TRBD1,CASSRPRGTGGTEAFF,TGCGCCAGCTCAAGGCCCCGCGGGACAGGGGGTACTGAAGCTTTCTTT
TRBJ2-3,-,TRBV19,TRBD1,CASSRRTGSRADTQYF,TGTGCCAGTAGCCGCCGGACAGGATCAAGAGCAGATACGCAGTATTTT
TRBJ2-3,-,TRBV5-1,-,CASSLDSTDTQYF,TGCGCCAGCAGCTTGGATAGCACAGATACGCAGTATTTT
TRBJ2-7,-,TRBV4-3,-,CASSQVGPSPYEQYF,TGCGCCAGCAGCCAAGTGGGACCGAGTCCCTACGAGCAGTACTTC
TRBJ2-7,-,TRBV2,-,CASSPTGGDYEQYF,TGTGCCAGCAGTCCTACAGGGGGGGACTACGAGCAGTACTTC
TRBJ1-2,few,TRBV19,-,CASSISVGASYGYTF,TGTGCCAGTAGTATCTCTGTGGGGGCGAGCTATGGCTACACCTTC
TRBJ1-5,once,TRBV28,TRBD1,CASRGDRPYSNQPQHF,TGTGCCAGCAGGGGGGACAGGCCTTATAGCAATCAGCCCCAGCATTTT
TRBJ2-2,few,TRBV28,-,CASSLRTGELFF,TGTGCCAGCAGTTTGCGGACCGGGGAGCTGTTTTTT